This T cell receptor (beta chain) was profiled in a study of T cell repertoires in cytomegalovirus infection. Study background: Recently identified HLA-C-restricted CMV epitopes were used, and well-studied HLA-B-restricted CMV epitopes were used as well. Public signatures in TCR beta pointed to CMV infection and matching HLA type. General study points: Dominating the ex vivo response were HLA-C-restricted CMV-specific TCR beta clonotypes.

TCRdb fed the reads into MiXCR, producing one record per CDR3 protein. The sample records some 920,000 distinct CDR3 sequences, around 31% being singletons. Details on this clonotype: Its target is not known.

Germline CDR1 MNHEY, CDR2 SMNVEV (reference sequence). The CDR3 length is 15 residues. V dropped 6 bases and J dropped 6; count of bases not matched to a gene: 7. The chain has TRBV27 and TRBJ1-6, with 8 nucleotides matching TRBD1. This material consisted of cultured CD8+ T cells from PBMCs, taken from culture after CMV antigen stimulation. This receptor was taken from a human donor in good health (CMV status not recorded). Some clones in this sample may be carry-over from other donors' samples. CDR3 in amino acids: CASRTWTGINSPLHF. CDR3 coding DNA: TGTGCCAGCAGGACCTGGACAGGGATTAATTCACCCCTCCACTTT.